What follows are 23 T cell receptor beta chains derived from one specimen sequenced in a study of T-cell memory formation after mild COVID-19. TCRdb analysed the 5' RACE reads with MiXCR anew, one entry per CDR3 protein. The sample holds under 450,000 distinct CDR3 sequences; approximately 15% are singletons and the top ten take around a fifth. The sample consisted of PBMCs or a T cell subset sorted from them (not recorded which). The receptors come from a man aged 18 to 35 who had mild COVID-19 (a few samples of this study predate the infection). Cell type and time point are not known.

In this sample, this clonotype turned up many times. The V call is TRBV20-1, the J call TRBJ2-7, with TRBD1 matching over 9 bases. The CDR3 is made up of 14 amino acids. The J segment lost 4 bases and the V segment lost 6 bases, leaving 10 bases of the junction unmatched. Germline CDR1 reads DFQATT; CDR2 reads SNEGSKA (reference sequence). The CDR3 loop is CSATRTGGAYEQYV. CDR3 DNA: TGCAGTGCGACCCGAACAGGGGGCGCATACGAGCAGTACGTC.

The chain uses TRBV9 and TRBJ2-1, with D perhaps TRBD1 (5 bases). Germline CDR1 reads SGDLS; CDR2 reads YYNGEE. The CDR3 loop spans 15 amino acids. The ends were cut back, 0 bases at V and 7 bases at J, with 14 bases in the middle. The CDR3 is CASSVERGERNEQFF. In DNA form, the CDR3 reads TGTGCCAGCAGCGTAGAAAGGGGTGAAAGAAATGAGCAGTTCTTC.

This clonotype was seen at least ten times. The V gene is TRBV11-3, the J gene TRBJ2-2, with 11 bases lining up with TRBD2. The germline gives CDR1 SGHNT, CDR2 YENEEA. Unmatched junction bases numbered 3, after V lost 5 bases and J lost 7 bases. The CDR3 covers 14 residues. The CDR3 region is CASSGGLADGELFF. The DNA for the CDR3 is TGTGCCAGCAGCGGGGGACTAGCGGACGGGGAGCTGTTTTTT.

This chain connects TRBV27 to TRBJ2-1, with D unclear. The CDR3 is made up of 11 amino acids. The V and J ends lost 8 bases and 5 bases respectively, with 7 bases between them. Germline assignment: CDR1 MNHEY and CDR2 SMNVEV (reference sequence). As DNA, the CDR3 is TGTGCCAGCGGATGGGACAATGAGCAGTTCTTC. It codes for CASGWDNEQFF.

The chain is built from TRBV12-3 or TRBV12-4 and TRBJ2-2; D is undetermined. Deletions cut 1 base from V and 6 bases from J, with 15 bases between. This CDR3 spans 16 amino acids. This CDR3 reads CASSLGGFGNSGELFF. CDR3 bases: TGTGCCAGCAGTTTAGGGGGTTTCGGTAACTCCGGGGAGCTGTTTTTT.

As concerns this clonotype: A junction boundary mismatches the germline segment, possibly from a read error. V and J are TRBV7-2 and TRBJ1-4; no clear D gene. The germline V gene has CDR1 SGHTA and CDR2 FQGNSA. The CDR3 is 16 residues long. CDR3 loop: CASSLGPQPSNQKLFF. CDR3 DNA: TGTGCCAGCAGCTTAGGTCCCCAGCCCAGTAATCAAAAACTGTTTTTT. Full variable domain (rest looked up from reference TRBV7-2 and TRBJ1-4): GAGVSQSPSNKVTEKGKDVELRCDPISGHTALYWYRQSLGQGLEFLIYFQGNSAPDKSGLPSDRFSAERTGGSVSTLTIQRTQQEDSAVYLCASSLGPQPSNQKLFFGSGTQLSVL.

The genes are TRBV7-3 and TRBJ2-5; 11 nucleotides align to TRBD1. V shed 5 bases, J shed 7 bases, and the junction held 9 bases outside the gene matches. From germline, CDR1 is SGHTA and CDR2 FQGTGA. This CDR3 is built from 15 residues. CDR3 in DNA: TGTGCCAGCAGCCCCTTCCCGGGACAGGGGGTGACCCAGTACTTC. Its protein product is CASSPFPGQGVTQYF.

This clonotype was seen more than once but under ten times. In DNA form, the CDR3 reads TGTGCCAGCAGTTTAGAACCCCGACAGGGTAACTATGGCTACACCTTC. It translates to CASSLEPRQGNYGYTF. The V call is TRBV12-3 or TRBV12-4, the J call TRBJ1-2, with 7 bases matching TRBD1. V dropped 1 base and J dropped 1; count of bases not matched to a gene: 6. The CDR3 extends over 16 amino acids.

V usage is TRBV12-3 or TRBV12-4 and J usage is TRBJ2-5; D is perhaps TRBD1 (8 bases). CDR3 length: 19 amino acids. The V gene lost 5 bases and the J gene lost 4 bases, with 29 bases spanning the gap. Here the CDR3 reads CASSHTGQGRGGVRETQYF. DNA for the CDR3: TGTGCCAGCAGTCACACCGGACAGGGCAGAGGGGGGGTTCGAGAGACCCAGTACTTC.

J is TRBJ1-2 and V is TRBV6-2 or TRBV6-3; 8 nucleotides line up with TRBD1. CDR3 length: 15 residues. V lost 4 bases and J lost 4; bases outside the gene matches: 8. The germline gives CDR1 MNHEY, CDR2 SVGEGT. CDR3 in DNA: TGTGCCAGCAGTTCCGAATCACAGGGGGTCTATGGCTACACCTTC. It translates to CASSSESQGVYGYTF.

This clonotype was seen more than once but under ten times. The chain joins TRBV4-3 to TRBJ2-6, with TRBD1 matching over 8 bases. V was clipped by 3 bases and J by 2 bases; unmatched bases: 3. There are 16 residues in the CDR3. Per germline, CDR1 LGHNA and CDR2 YSLEER. The CDR3 protein is CASSQEQGAGANVLTF. The CDR3 nucleotides read TGCGCCAGCAGCCAGGAACAGGGGGCTGGGGCCAACGTCCTGACTTTC.

The rearrangement joins TRBV7-9 to TRBJ1-1; D is possibly TRBD1 (6 bases). This CDR3 has 14 residues. The V gene lost 7 bases and the J gene lost 2 bases, with 14 bases spanning the gap. Germline V gene lookup returns CDR1 SEHNR and CDR2 FQNEAQ (reference sequence). CDR3 nucleotide sequence: TGTGCCAGCACACCGGGACAACAAAACACTGAAGCTTTCTTT. Translation: CASTPGQQNTEAFF.

V gene TRBV6-5 combines with J gene TRBJ2-1; 11 bases agree with TRBD2. Germline V gene lookup returns CDR1 MNHEY and CDR2 SVGAGI. J lost 0 bases, V lost 7 bases, and 5 bases had no gene match. This CDR3 is built from 16 residues. CDR3 sequence (DNA): TGTGCCAGCAAAATAGCGGGGGGGAGCTCCTACAATGAGCAGTTCTTC. This sequence encodes CASKIAGGSSYNEQFF.

This clonotype was recorded at least ten times. This chain connects TRBV4-2 to TRBJ2-1; 8 bases map to TRBD2. V was clipped by 0 bases and J by 7 bases; unmatched bases: 5. Germline V gene sequence: CDR1 LGHNA, CDR2 YNFKEQ. CDR3 length equals 15 residues. The CDR3 coding sequence is TGTGCCAGCAGCCAAGATGTAGCGGGGAGGAATGAGCAGTTCTTC. Translated: CASSQDVAGRNEQFF.

V and J are TRBV23-1 and TRBJ1-6; D may be TRBD1 (5 bases). TRBV23-1 is flagged as an ORF with uncertain function. Trimming took off 0 bases at V and 5 bases at J, with 14 bases between the two ends. CDR3 length equals 17 residues. The CDR3: CASSQSISGVHNSPLHF. The DNA for the CDR3 is TGCGCCAGCAGTCAATCGATATCGGGGGTCCATAATTCACCCCTCCACTTT.

This chain links TRBV5-4 with TRBJ2-1, with TRBD2 as a possible D gene (6 bases). This CDR3 has 13 amino acids. CDR1 and CDR2 from the germline V gene are SGHNT and YYREEE (reference sequence). The V gene lost 0 bases and the J gene lost 8 bases, with 9 bases spanning the gap. This CDR3 is CASSLAIADEQFF. Written as DNA, the CDR3 is TGTGCCAGCAGCTTGGCCATAGCGGATGAGCAGTTCTTC. Looking up the rest from reference TRBV5-4 and TRBJ2-1 gives the full variable domain: ETGVTQSPTHLIKTRGQQVTLRCSSQSGHNTVSWYQQALGQGPQFIFQYYREEENGRGNFPPRFSGLQFPNYSSELNVNALELDDSALYLCASSLAIADEQFFGPGTRLTVL.

The chain has TRBV4-2 and TRBJ2-5, with unresolved D. The CDR3 extends over 15 amino acids. The germline CDR1 and CDR2 sequences are LGHNA and YNFKEQ. V was cut by 0 bases and J by 9 bases, with 17 bases left in between. The CDR3 DNA is TGTGCCAGCAGCCAAGAGAGCAGGACGACGCAGTCCCAGTACTTC. Protein: CASSQESRTTQSQYF.

The gene calls are TRBV12-3 or TRBV12-4 and TRBJ1-2; 7 bases fit TRBD1. The length of the CDR3 is 13 residues. V lost 5 bases, J lost 4 bases, and 4 bases stayed unmatched. This CDR3 reads CASSMGTAYGYTF. In DNA form, the CDR3 reads TGTGCCAGCAGTATGGGGACAGCCTATGGCTACACCTTC.

This sequence joins TRBV7-9 and TRBJ1-6; no clear D. CDR1 and CDR2 from the germline V gene are SEHNR and FQNEAQ (reference sequence). The CDR3 spans 14 residues. V was cut by 0 bases and J by 5 bases, with 5 bases left in between. In nucleotides, the CDR3 is TGTGCCAGCAGCTTAGCGCCAGATAATTCACCCCTCCACTTT. Its protein is CASSLAPDNSPLHF. Complete variable domain (other parts from reference TRBV7-9 and TRBJ1-6): DTGVSQNPRHKITKRGQNVTFRCDPISEHNRLYWYRQTLGQGPEFLTYFQNEAQLEKSRLLSDRFSAERPKGSFSTLEIQRTEQGDSAMYLCASSLAPDNSPLHFGNGTRLTVT.

This chain joins TRBV5-4 and TRBJ1-2; 8 nucleotides agree with TRBD1. The length of the CDR3 is 14 residues. Germline V CDR1 and CDR2: SGHNT, YYREEE (reference sequence). Trimming took 4 bases from V and 5 from J; bases not matched to a gene: 7. The CDR3 DNA reads as TGTGCCAGCAGCCACGCAGGGGGCGAGTATGGCTACACCTTC. Translation: CASSHAGGEYGYTF.

V usage is TRBV6-1 and J usage is TRBJ2-1; D might be TRBD2 (7 bases). Germline lookup yields CDR1 MNHNS and CDR2 SASEGT. This CDR3 has 16 residues. V was shortened by 8 bases and J by 9 bases, with 26 bases between the two germline ends. The CDR3 DNA follows: TGTGCCAGCTCACAAGGAGGGGGGGGGCGTTATGGTGAGCAGTTCTTC. Protein product: CASSQGGGGRYGEQFF.

The V call is TRBV21-1, the J call TRBJ1-2. TRBV21-1 is assigned pseudogene status. This CDR3 region has 17 residues. CDR3 DNA sequence: TGTGCCAGCAGCAAAATCAGCGTGACGGCAGCTAACTATGGCTACACCTTC. It yields the protein CASSKISVTAANYGYTF.

J is TRBJ2-7 and V is TRBV6-2 or TRBV6-3; 7 bases agree with TRBD1. Germline values: CDR1 MNHEY, CDR2 SVGEGT. J was trimmed by 7 bases and V by 4 bases; bases with no gene match: 10. The CDR3 loop spans 14 amino acids. The CDR3 region is CASSWMTGPSEQYV. The CDR3, as DNA: TGTGCCAGCAGTTGGATGACAGGGCCCTCAGAGCAGTACGTC.